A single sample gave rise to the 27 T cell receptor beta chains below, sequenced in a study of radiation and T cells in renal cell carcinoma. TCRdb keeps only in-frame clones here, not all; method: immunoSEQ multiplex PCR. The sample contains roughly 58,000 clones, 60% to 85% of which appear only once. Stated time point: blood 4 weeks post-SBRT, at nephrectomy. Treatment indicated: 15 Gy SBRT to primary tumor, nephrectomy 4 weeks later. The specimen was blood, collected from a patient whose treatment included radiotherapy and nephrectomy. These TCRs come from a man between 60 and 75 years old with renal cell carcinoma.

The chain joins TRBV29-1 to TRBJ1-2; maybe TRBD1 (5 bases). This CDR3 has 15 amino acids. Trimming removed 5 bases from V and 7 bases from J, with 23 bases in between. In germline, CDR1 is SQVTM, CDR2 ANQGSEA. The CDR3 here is CSVLTPGRSLIGYTF. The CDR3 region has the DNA TGCAGCGTTTTGACTCCGGGACGCTCCCTCATTGGCTACACCTTC.

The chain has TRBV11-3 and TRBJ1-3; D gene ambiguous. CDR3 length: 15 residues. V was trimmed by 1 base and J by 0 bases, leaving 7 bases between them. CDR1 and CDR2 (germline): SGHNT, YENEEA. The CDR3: CASSLGRNSGNTIYF. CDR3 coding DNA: TGTGCCAGCAGCTTAGGGCGGAACTCTGGAAACACCATATATTTT. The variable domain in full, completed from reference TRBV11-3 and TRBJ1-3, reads EAGVVQSPRYKIIEKKQPVAFWCNPISGHNTLYWYLQNLGQGPELLIRYENEEAVDDSQLPKDRFSAERLKGVDSTLKIQPAELGDSAVYLCASSLGRNSGNTIYFGEGSWLTVV.

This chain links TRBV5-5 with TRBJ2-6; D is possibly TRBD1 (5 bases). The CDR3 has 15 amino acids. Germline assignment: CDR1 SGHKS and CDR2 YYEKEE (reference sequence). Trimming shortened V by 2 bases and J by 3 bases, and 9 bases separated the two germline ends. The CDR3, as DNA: TGTGCCAGCAGCTTCGACAGTTTTGGGGCCAACGTCCTGACTTTC. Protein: CASSFDSFGANVLTF.

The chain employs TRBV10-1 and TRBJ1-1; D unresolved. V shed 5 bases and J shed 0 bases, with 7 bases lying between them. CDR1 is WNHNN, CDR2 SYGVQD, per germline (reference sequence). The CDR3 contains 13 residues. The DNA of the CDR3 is TGCGCCAGCAGTTCCCAGTTGAACACTGAAGCTTTCTTT. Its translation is CASSSQLNTEAFF.

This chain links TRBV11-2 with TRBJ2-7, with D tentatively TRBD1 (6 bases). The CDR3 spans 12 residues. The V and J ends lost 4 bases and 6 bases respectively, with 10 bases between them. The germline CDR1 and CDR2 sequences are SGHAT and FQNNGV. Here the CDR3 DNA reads TGTGCCAGCAGCTCTATACAGGGCGAGCAGTACTTC. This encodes CASSSIQGEQYF.

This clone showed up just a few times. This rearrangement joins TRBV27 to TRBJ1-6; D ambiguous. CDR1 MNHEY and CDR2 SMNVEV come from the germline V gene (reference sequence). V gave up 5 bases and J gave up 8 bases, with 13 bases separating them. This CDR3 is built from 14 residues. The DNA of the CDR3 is TGTGCCAGCAGTCCCAGACCCCTAGATTCACCCCTCCACTTT. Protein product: CASSPRPLDSPLHF.

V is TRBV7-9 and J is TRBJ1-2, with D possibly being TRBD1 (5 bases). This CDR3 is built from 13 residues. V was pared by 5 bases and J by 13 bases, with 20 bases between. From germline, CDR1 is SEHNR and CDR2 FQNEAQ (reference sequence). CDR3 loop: CASSLPGGSASTF. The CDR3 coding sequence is TGTGCCAGCAGCCTCCCCGGGGGTTCCGCTTCCACCTTC.

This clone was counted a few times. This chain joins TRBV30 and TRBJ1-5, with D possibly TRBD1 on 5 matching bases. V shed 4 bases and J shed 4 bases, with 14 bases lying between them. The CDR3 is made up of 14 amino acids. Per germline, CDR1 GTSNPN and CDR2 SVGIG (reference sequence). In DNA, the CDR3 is TGTGCCTGGAAAGAATGGGGGAGGAATCAGCCCCAGCATTTT. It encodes CAWKEWGRNQPQHF.

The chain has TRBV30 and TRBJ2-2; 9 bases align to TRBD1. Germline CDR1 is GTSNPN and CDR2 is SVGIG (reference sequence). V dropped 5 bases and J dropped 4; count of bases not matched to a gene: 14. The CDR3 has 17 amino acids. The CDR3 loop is CAWSRTQGARTTGELFF. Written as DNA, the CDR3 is TGTGCCTGGTCAAGGACACAGGGGGCGCGGACCACCGGGGAGCTGTTTTTT.

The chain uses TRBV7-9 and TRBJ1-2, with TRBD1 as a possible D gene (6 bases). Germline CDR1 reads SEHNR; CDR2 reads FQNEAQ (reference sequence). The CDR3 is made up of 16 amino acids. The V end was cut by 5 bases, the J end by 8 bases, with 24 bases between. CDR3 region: CASSRQSLGAGEGYTF. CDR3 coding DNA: TGTGCCAGCAGCCGACAATCCCTGGGGGCAGGGGAAGGCTACACCTTC.

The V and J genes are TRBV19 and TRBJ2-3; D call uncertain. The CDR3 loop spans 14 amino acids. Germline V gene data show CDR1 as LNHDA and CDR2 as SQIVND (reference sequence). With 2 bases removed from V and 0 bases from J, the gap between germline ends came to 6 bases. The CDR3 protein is CASSISPSTDTQYF. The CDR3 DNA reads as TGTGCCAGTAGTATAAGTCCCAGCACAGATACGCAGTATTTT.

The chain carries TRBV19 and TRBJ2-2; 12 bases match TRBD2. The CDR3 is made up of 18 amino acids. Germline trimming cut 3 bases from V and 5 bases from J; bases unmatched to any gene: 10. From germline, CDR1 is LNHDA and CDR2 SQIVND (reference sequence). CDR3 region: CASSIDAGTSGPTGELFF. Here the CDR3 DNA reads TGTGCCAGTAGTATCGACGCCGGGACTAGCGGGCCTACCGGGGAGCTGTTTTTT.

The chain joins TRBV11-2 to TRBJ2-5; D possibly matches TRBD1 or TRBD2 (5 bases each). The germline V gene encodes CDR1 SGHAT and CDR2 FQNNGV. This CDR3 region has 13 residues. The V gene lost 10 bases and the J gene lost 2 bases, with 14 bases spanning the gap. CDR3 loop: CAISTGPQETQYF. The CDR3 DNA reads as TGTGCCATCTCGACGGGACCACAAGAGACCCAGTACTTC. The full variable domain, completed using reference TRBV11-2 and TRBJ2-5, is EAGVAQSPRYKIIEKRQSVAFWCNPISGHATLYWYQQILGQGPKLLIQFQNNGVVDDSQLPKDRFSAERLKGVDSTLKIQPAKLEDSAVYLCAISTGPQETQYFGPGTRLLVL.

The CDR3 sequence: CASSLYAGRARNEQFF. The CDR3 nucleotides are TGTGCCAGCAGCTTATATGCCGGGAGGGCCCGCAATGAGCAGTTCTTC. This chain uses TRBV7-3 with TRBJ2-1; 8 bases fit TRBD2. The length of the CDR3 is 16 residues. J gave up 6 bases and V 2 bases, and 9 bases lay outside the gene matches. Germline V lookup: CDR1 SGHTA, CDR2 FQGTGA. Based on the CDR3 plus reference TRBV7-3 and TRBJ2-1, the full variable domain is GAGVSQTPSNKVTEKGKYVELRCDPISGHTALYWYRQSLGQGPEFLIYFQGTGAADDSGLPNDRFFAVRPEGSVSTLKIQRTERGDSAVYLCASSLYAGRARNEQFFGPGTRLTVL.

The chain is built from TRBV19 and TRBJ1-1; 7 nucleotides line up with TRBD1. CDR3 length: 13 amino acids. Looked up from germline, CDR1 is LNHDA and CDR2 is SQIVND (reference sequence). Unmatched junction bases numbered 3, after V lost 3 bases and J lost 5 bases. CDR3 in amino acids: CASSISTGTEAFF. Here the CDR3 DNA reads TGTGCCAGTAGTATTTCGACAGGGACTGAAGCTTTCTTT.

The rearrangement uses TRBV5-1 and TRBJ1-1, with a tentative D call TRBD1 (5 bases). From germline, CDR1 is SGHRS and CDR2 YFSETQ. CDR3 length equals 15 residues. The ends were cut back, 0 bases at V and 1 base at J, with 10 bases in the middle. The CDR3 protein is CASSLEGRWNTEAFF. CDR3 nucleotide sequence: TGCGCCAGCAGCTTGGAGGGGAGGTGGAACACTGAAGCTTTCTTT.

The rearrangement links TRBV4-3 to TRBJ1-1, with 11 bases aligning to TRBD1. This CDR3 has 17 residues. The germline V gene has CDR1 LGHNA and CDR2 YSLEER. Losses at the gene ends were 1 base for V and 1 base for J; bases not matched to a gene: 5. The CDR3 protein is CASSQAPGQGGNTEAFF. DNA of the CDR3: TGCGCCAGCAGCCAAGCCCCGGGACAGGGGGGGAACACTGAAGCTTTCTTT.

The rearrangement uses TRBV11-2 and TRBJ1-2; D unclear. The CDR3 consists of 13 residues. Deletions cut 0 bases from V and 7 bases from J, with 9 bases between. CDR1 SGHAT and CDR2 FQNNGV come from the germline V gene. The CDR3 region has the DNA TGTGCCAGCAGCTTAGACACGGGATTTGGCTACACCTTC. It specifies CASSLDTGFGYTF.

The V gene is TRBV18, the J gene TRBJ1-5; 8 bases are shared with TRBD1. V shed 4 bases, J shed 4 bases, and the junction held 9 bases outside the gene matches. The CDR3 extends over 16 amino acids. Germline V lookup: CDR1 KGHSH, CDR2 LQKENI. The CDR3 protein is CASSRTRDRQNQPQHF. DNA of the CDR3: TGTGCCAGCTCACGAACCCGGGACAGGCAAAATCAGCCCCAGCATTTT.

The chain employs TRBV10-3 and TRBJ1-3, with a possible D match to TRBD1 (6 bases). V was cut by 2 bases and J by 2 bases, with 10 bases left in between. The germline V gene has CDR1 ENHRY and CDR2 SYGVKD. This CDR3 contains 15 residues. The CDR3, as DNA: TGTGCCATCAGTGAGGGAAGGGGGACTGGAAACACCATATATTTT. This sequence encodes CAISEGRGTGNTIYF.

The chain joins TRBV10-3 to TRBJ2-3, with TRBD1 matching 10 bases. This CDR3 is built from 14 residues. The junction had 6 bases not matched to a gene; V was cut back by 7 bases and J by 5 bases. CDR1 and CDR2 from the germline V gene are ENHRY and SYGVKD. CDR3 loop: CAITDDRGQDTQYF. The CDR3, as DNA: TGTGCCATCACCGACGACAGGGGGCAAGATACGCAGTATTTT.

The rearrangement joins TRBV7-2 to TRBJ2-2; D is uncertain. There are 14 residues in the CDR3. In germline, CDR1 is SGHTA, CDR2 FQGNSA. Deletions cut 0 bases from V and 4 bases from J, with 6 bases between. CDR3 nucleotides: TGTGCCAGCAGCTTAGCTCCAAGCACCGGGGAGCTGTTTTTT. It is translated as CASSLAPSTGELFF.

The CDR3 nucleotides read TGTGCCAGCAGCTTAGCCCCAGCGGGGAACTACTACGAGCAGTACGTC. Its protein is CASSLAPAGNYYEQYV. The chain recombines TRBV11-2 with TRBJ2-7; TRBD2 agrees at 7 bases. The ends lost 1 base at V and 3 bases at J; junction bases unmatched: 9. Germline loops: CDR1 SGHAT, CDR2 FQNNGV. The CDR3 contains 16 residues.

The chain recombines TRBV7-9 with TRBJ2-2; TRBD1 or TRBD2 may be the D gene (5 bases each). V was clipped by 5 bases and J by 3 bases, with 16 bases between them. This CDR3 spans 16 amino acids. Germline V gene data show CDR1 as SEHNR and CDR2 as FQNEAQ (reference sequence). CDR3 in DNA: TGTGCCAGCAGCCCCTCCTTCGGGGCGGACACCGGGGAGCTGTTTTTT. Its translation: CASSPSFGADTGELFF.

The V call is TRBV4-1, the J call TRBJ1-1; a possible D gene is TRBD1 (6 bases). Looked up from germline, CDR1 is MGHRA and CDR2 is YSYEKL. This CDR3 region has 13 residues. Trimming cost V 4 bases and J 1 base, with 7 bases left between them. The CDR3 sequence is CASSRQENTEAFF. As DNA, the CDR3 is TGCGCCAGCAGCCGACAGGAGAACACTGAAGCTTTCTTT.

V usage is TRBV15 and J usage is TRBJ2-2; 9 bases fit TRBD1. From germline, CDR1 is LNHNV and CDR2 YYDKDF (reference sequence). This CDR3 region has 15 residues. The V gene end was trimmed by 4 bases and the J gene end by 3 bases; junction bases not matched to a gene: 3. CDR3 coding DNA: TGTGCCACCAGCACCCGGACAGGGGACACCGGGGAGCTGTTTTTT. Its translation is CATSTRTGDTGELFF. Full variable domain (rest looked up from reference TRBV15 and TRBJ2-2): DAMVIQNPRYQVTQFGKPVTLSCSQTLNHNVMYWYQQKSSQAPKLLFHYYDKDFNNEADTPDNFQSRRPNTSFCFLDIRSPGLGDTAMYLCATSTRTGDTGELFFGEGSRLTVL.

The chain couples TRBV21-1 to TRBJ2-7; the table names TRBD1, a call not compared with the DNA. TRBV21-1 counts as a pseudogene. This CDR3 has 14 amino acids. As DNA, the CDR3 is TGTGCCAGCAGCAAAGCGAACAGGGGATTCGAGCAGTACGTC. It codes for CASSKANRGFEQYV.